This T cell receptor (beta chain) originates from a study of response to subunit inactivated influenza vaccine. V dropped 2 bases and J dropped 1 base, with 5 bases sitting between them. The CDR3 consists of 13 residues. In its sample, this clonotype was seen a few times. No antigen is known for it. TCRdb used MiXCR to reprocess the RT-PCR reads, holding one entry per CDR3 protein. The sample carries 700,000 to 900,000 distinct CDR3 sequences, around 20% recorded once. Findings of the study overall: Authors proposed each seasonal influenza vaccination draws in few new T cells.

The sequence was collected from a man aged 50-59 years who received an inactivated influenza vaccine. The chain is built from TRBV12-3 or TRBV12-4 and TRBJ1-1; D remains unclear. Sample: PBMCs from blood, taken 5 to 6 days after vaccination. CDR3 residues: CASSLHGNTEAFF. The CDR3 bases are TGTGCCAGCAGTTTACACGGGAACACTGAAGCTTTCTTT.